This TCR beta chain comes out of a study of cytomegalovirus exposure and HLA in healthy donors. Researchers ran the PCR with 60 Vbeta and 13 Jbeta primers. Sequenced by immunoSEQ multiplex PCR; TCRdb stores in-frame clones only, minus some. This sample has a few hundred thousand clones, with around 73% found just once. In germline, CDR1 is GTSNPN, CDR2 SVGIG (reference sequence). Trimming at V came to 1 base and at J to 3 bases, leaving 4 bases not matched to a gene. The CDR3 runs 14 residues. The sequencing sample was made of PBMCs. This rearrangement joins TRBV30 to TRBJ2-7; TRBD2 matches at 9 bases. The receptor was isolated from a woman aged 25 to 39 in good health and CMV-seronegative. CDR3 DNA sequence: TGTGCCTGGAGTGGTCTAGCGGGATACTACGAGCAGTACTTC. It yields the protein CAWSGLAGYYEQYF.